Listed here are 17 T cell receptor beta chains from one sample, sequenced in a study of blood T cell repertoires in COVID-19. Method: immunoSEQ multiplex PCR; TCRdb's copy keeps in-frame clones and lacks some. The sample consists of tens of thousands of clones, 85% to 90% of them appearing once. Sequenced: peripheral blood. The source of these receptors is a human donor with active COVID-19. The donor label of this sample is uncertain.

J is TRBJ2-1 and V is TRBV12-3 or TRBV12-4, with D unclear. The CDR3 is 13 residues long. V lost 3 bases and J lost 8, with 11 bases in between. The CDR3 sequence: CASSLLAWDEQFF. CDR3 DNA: TGTGCCAGCAGTTTGTTAGCTTGGGATGAGCAGTTCTTC.

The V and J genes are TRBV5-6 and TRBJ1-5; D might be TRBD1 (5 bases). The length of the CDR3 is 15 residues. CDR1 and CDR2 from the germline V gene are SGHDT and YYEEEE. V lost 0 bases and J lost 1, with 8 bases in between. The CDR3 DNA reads TGTGCCAGCAGCTTGGGGGGCTTGAGCAATCAGCCCCAGCATTTT. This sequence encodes CASSLGGLSNQPQHF.

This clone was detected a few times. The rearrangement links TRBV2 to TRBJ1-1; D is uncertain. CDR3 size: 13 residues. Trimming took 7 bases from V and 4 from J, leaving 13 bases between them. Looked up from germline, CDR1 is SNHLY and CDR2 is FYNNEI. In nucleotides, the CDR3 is TGTGCCAGCACTTTGAATGAGGGCACTGAAGCTTTCTTT. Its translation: CASTLNEGTEAFF. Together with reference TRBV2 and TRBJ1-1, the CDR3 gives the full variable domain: EPEVTQTPSHQVTQMGQEVILRCVPISNHLYFYWYRQILGQKVEFLVSFYNNEISEKSEIFDDQFSVERPDGSNFTLKIRSTKLEDSAMYFCASTLNEGTEAFFGQGTRLTVV.

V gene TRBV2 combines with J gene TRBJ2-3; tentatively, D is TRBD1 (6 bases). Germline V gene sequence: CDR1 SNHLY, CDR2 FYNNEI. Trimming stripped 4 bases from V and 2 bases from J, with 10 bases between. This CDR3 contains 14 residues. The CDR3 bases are TGTGCCAGCAGTGCAAGACAGGTCACAGATACGCAGTATTTT. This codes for CASSARQVTDTQYF.

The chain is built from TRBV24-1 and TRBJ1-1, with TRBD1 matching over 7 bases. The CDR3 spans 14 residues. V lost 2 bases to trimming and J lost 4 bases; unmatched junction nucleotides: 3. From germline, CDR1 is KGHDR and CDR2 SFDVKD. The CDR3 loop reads CATSDSPGGTEAFF. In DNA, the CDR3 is TGTGCCACCAGTGATTCGCCAGGGGGCACTGAAGCTTTCTTT.

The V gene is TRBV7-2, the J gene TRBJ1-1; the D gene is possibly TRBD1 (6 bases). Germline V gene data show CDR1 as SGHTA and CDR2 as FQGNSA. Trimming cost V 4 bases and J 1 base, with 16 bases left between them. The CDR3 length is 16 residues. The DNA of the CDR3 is TGTGCCAGCAGCTCCCGAAACAGGGTCGCGAACACTGAAGCTTTCTTT. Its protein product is CASSSRNRVANTEAFF. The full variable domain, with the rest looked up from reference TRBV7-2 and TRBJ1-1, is GAGVSQSPSNKVTEKGKDVELRCDPISGHTALYWYRQSLGQGLEFLIYFQGNSAPDKSGLPSDRFSAERTGGSVSTLTIQRTQQEDSAVYLCASSSRNRVANTEAFFGQGTRLTVV.

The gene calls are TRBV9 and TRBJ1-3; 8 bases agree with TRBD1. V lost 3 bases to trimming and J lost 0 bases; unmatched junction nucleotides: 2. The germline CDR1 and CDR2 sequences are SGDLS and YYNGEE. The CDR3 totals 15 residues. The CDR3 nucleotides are TGTGCCAGCAGCGAGGACAGGGCCTCTGGAAACACCATATATTTT. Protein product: CASSEDRASGNTIYF.

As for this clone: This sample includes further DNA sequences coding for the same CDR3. CDR3 DNA sequence: TGTGCCAGCAGCCCGGACAGGAATTCCTACGAGCAGTACTTC. This gives the protein CASSPDRNSYEQYF. The V call is TRBV27, the J call TRBJ2-7, with TRBD1 matching 7 bases. Trimming removed 6 bases from V and 1 base from J; junction bases left unmatched: 6. Germline V gives CDR1 MNHEY, CDR2 SMNVEV (reference sequence). This CDR3 comprises 14 residues.

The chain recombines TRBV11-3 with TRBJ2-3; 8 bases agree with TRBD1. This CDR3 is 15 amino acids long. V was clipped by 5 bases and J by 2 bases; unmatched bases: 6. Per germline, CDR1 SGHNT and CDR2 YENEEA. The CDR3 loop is CASSTRTGNTDTQYF. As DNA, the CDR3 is TGTGCCAGCAGCACCCGGACAGGGAACACAGATACGCAGTATTTT.

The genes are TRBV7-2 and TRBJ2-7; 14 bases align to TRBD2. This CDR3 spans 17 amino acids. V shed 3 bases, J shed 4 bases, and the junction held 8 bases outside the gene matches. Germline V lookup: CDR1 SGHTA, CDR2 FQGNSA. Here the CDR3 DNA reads TGTGCCAGCAGCTTCCCCCCCGGGACTAGCGGGAGTTACGAGCAGTACTTC. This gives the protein CASSFPPGTSGSYEQYF.

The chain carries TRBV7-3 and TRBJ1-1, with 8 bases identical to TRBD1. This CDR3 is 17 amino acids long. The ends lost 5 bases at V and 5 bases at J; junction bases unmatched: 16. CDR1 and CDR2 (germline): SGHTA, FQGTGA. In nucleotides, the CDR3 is TGTGCCAGCAGCCCCTCCCGGACAGGGAGCTTAGGGACTGAAGCTTTCTTT. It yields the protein CASSPSRTGSLGTEAFF.

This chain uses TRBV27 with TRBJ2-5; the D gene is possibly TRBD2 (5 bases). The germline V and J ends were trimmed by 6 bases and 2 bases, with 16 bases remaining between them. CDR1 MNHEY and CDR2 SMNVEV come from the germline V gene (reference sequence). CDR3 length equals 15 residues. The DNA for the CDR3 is TGTGCCAGCAGAAGATTAGGAGGCGGACAAGAGACCCAGTACTTC. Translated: CASRRLGGGQETQYF.

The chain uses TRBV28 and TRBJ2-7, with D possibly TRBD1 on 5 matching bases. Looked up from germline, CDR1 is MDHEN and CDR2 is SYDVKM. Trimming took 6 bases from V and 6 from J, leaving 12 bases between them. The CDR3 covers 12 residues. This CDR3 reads CASSPRVREQYF. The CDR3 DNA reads TGTGCCAGCAGCCCCAGGGTTCGCGAGCAGTACTTC.

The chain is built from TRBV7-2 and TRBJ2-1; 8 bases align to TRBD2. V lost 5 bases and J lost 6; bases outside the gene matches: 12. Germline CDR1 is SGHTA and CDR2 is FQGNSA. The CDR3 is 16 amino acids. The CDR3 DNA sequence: TGTGCCAGCAGCACGCGGACTAGCTTGAGAAGCAATGAGCAGTTCTTC. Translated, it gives CASSTRTSLRSNEQFF.

The CDR3: CASSLDLSYGYTF. Written as DNA, the CDR3 is TGTGCCAGCAGCTTAGACCTGAGCTATGGCTACACCTTC. The chain joins TRBV11-1 to TRBJ1-2; D ambiguous. CDR1 is SGHAT and CDR2 is FQDESV in the germline V gene (reference sequence). The V and J ends lost 1 base and 4 bases respectively, with 7 bases between them. The CDR3 is 13 amino acids.

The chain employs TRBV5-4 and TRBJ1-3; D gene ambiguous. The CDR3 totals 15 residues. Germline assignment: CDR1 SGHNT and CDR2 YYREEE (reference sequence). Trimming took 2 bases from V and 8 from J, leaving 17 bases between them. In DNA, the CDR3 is TGTGCCAGCAGCTTTTATACCCTCGGTCAGGACACCATATATTTT. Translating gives CASSFYTLGQDTIYF.

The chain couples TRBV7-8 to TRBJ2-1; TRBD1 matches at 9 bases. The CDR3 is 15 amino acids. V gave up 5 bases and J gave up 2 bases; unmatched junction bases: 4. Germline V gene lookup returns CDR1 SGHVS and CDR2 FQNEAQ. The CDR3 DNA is TGTGCCAGCAGCAAAGACAGGGGGGCCTACAATGAGCAGTTCTTC. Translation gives CASSKDRGAYNEQFF. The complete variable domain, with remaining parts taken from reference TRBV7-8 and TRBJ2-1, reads GAGVSQSPRYKVAKRGQDVALRCDPISGHVSLFWYQQALGQGPEFLTYFQNEAQLDKSGLPSDRFFAERPEGSVSTLKIQRTQQEDSAVYLCASSKDRGAYNEQFFGPGTRLTVL.